The following is a TCR beta chain sequence with its context. Antigen specificity is unknown. This same CDR3 is encoded by further DNA sequences in the sample. This sample is drawn from a study of shared clonotypes between healthy human individuals. Germline values: CDR1 KGHSH, CDR2 LQKENI. V was trimmed by 3 bases and J by 1 base, leaving 9 bases between them. The CDR3 runs to 14 residues. Study-level findings and limits: Non-shared clonotypes had lower generation probabilities than clonotypes shared by all four sorted-subset donors.

On sorted subsets, replicate PCRs used 150 to 250 ng DNA, or 31,000 or so T cell genomes. Original analysis: Because ImmunoSEQ provided only junction sequences with no quality scores, the filtering differed. The repertoire was sequenced with immunoSEQ multiplex PCR; TCRdb's copy has only in-frame clones and lacks some. V, J and clone size derive from that table, while D and trimming were established from the DNA sequence. This sample carries roughly 1 million clones, 78% of them seen once, and the ten largest clones take 0.5% to 0.6%. The TCR originated in a man younger than 35 in good health. Some clones in this sample may be carry-over from other donors' samples. The sample comprised memory CD4+ T cells from PBMCs. Described subset: CD45RA-negative fraction. This rearrangement joins TRBV18 to TRBJ1-1; D ambiguous. The CDR3 bases are TGTGCCAGCTCACCCCGGACGGGGAACACTGAAGCTTTCTTT. As protein: CASSPRTGNTEAFF.